Below are 17 T cell receptor beta chains sequenced from a single sample in a study of T cell repertoires and HLA-DP antigens. For these receptors, no antigen is known. Profiling relied on immunoSEQ multiplex PCR, and the TCRdb table lists in-frame clones only, not all of them. The table records roughly 73,000 clones, about 82% of them present only once. Specimen: CD4+ T cells from PBMCs. The receptor set was obtained from a man between 60 and 70 years old in good health and CMV-seronegative.

In this sample, this clone turned up once. Additional DNA sequences in this sample encode the identical CDR3. J is TRBJ2-1 and V is TRBV20-1, with D unresolved. V lost 3 bases, J lost 3 bases, and 3 bases lay in between. The CDR3 has 11 amino acids. The germline V gene has CDR1 DFQATT and CDR2 SNEGSKA (reference sequence). CDR3 in DNA: TGCAGTGCTAGCAGCTACAATGAGCAGTTCTTC. Translated: CSASSYNEQFF.

This rearrangement joins TRBV28 to TRBJ2-5, with D perhaps TRBD1 (6 bases). Germline lookup yields CDR1 MDHEN and CDR2 SYDVKM. With 3 bases removed from V and 2 bases from J, the gap between germline ends came to 13 bases. This CDR3 spans 15 amino acids. The CDR3 protein is CASSFGQGWQETQYF. The DNA of the CDR3 is TGTGCCAGCAGTTTTGGGCAGGGGTGGCAAGAGACCCAGTACTTC.

The rearrangement joins TRBV4-2 to TRBJ1-2; D remains ambiguous. CDR3 size: 16 residues. The V gene's germline CDR1 is LGHNA and CDR2 YNFKEQ. V was clipped by 0 bases and J by 4 bases, with 15 bases between them. CDR3 DNA sequence: TGTGCCAGCAGCCAAGATTCATCGGGCAGCTCCTATGGCTACACCTTC. Protein: CASSQDSSGSSYGYTF.

This clone has only a few counts. J is TRBJ1-5 and V is TRBV9; 7 nucleotides match TRBD1. This CDR3 is 15 amino acids long. V shed 4 bases and J 5 bases; nucleotides not matched to a gene: 9. CDR1 and CDR2 (germline): SGDLS, YYNGEE. In nucleotides, the CDR3 is TGTGCCAGCAGCACCGAGGGGCAGGGGGATCAGCCCCAGCATTTT. Translated, it gives CASSTEGQGDQPQHF.

This chain links TRBV7-2 with TRBJ2-4, with D perhaps matching TRBD1 (6 bases). CDR1 is SGHTA and CDR2 is FQGNSA in the germline V gene. The CDR3 runs to 14 residues. V was shortened by 5 bases and J by 5 bases, with 13 bases between the two germline ends. CDR3 region: CASSVEHRENIQYF. The CDR3 DNA sequence: TGTGCCAGCAGCGTCGAACACAGGGAAAACATTCAGTACTTC.

V usage is TRBV7-2 and J usage is TRBJ1-2; TRBD1 agrees at 9 bases. The germline V gene has CDR1 SGHTA and CDR2 FQGNSA. The CDR3 is 14 residues long. V shed 4 bases and J 6 bases; nucleotides not matched to a gene: 6. CDR3 sequence: CASSWGTGRDGYTF. CDR3 coding DNA: TGTGCCAGCAGCTGGGGGACAGGGAGGGATGGCTACACCTTC.

The chain has TRBV19 and TRBJ2-3, with D possibly TRBD1 on 5 matching bases. CDR3 length: 16 residues. Germline V gene sequence: CDR1 LNHDA, CDR2 SQIVND (reference sequence). Deletions cut 6 bases from V and 2 bases from J, with 18 bases between. This CDR3 reads CASSPQPYRNTDTQYF. The CDR3 region has the DNA TGTGCCAGTAGCCCTCAACCATACAGGAACACAGATACGCAGTATTTT.

The J gene is TRBJ2-3, the V gene TRBV13; D is unclear. The CDR3 has 15 amino acids. V was pared by 5 bases and J by 0 bases, with 12 bases between. The V gene's germline CDR1 is PRHDT and CDR2 FYEKMQ (reference sequence). In DNA form, the CDR3 reads TGTGCCAGCAGCACCTCGAAGAAGAGCACAGATACGCAGTATTTT. It is translated as CASSTSKKSTDTQYF.

The rearrangement links TRBV20-1 to TRBJ2-5; D is possibly TRBD2 (6 bases). V was cut by 4 bases and J by 10 bases, with 13 bases left in between. Germline V CDR1 and CDR2: DFQATT, SNEGSKA (reference sequence). The CDR3 extends over 11 amino acids. The CDR3, as DNA: TGCAGTGCTACGGGACTCGGAGACCAGTACTTC. Protein sequence: CSATGLGDQYF.

The chain has TRBV30 and TRBJ1-1; possible D gene TRBD1, 5 bases. The CDR3 has 12 residues. Germline values: CDR1 GTSNPN, CDR2 SVGIG (reference sequence). V was pared by 3 bases and J by 8 bases, with 13 bases between. CDR3 amino acids: CAWSPGTEEAFF. The CDR3 region has the DNA TGTGCCTGGAGCCCCGGGACGGAGGAAGCTTTCTTT.

This clone was counted ten times or more. Other DNA sequences from this sample encode an identical CDR3 as well. The chain has TRBV7-9 and TRBJ1-1, with 8 bases fitting TRBD1. Unmatched junction bases numbered 2, after V lost 4 bases and J lost 1 base. CDR1 and CDR2 from the germline V gene are SEHNR and FQNEAQ (reference sequence). CDR3 length: 14 residues. DNA of the CDR3: TGTGCCAGCAGCTGGACAGGGACGAACACTGAAGCTTTCTTT. It translates to CASSWTGTNTEAFF.

The CDR3: CASRDRQGGSYGYTF. CDR3 coding DNA: TGTGCCAGCAGGGACCGACAGGGAGGTTCCTATGGCTACACCTTC. The gene calls are TRBV2 and TRBJ1-2; TRBD1 aligns across 7 bases. The CDR3 consists of 15 residues. Germline-derived CDR1 and CDR2 are SNHLY and FYNNEI. J was trimmed by 4 bases and V by 6 bases; bases with no gene match: 11.

V and J are TRBV6-5 and TRBJ2-2; 8 nucleotides match TRBD1. Germline trimming cut 4 bases from V and 4 bases from J; bases unmatched to any gene: 5. This CDR3 comprises 15 residues. Germline CDR1 and CDR2: MNHEY and SVGAGI. CDR3 residues: CASSSDRAGTGELFF. For the CDR3, the DNA is TGTGCCAGCAGTTCGGACAGGGCGGGCACCGGGGAGCTGTTTTTT.

The chain joins TRBV5-6 to TRBJ2-1, with TRBD1 matching 8 bases. The germline gives CDR1 SGHDT, CDR2 YYEEEE. The V gene end was trimmed by 4 bases and the J gene end by 9 bases; junction bases not matched to a gene: 6. This CDR3 contains 13 residues. The CDR3 DNA follows: TGTGCCAGCAGCCCGGACAGGGTTAGTGAGCAGTTCTTC. Translating gives CASSPDRVSEQFF.

The chain has TRBV7-2 and TRBJ2-7; 7 positions agree with TRBD2. The length of the CDR3 is 17 residues. Germline lookup yields CDR1 SGHTA and CDR2 FQGNSA. With V trimmed by 1 base and J by 5 bases, 14 bases remained unmatched. The CDR3 loop is CASSLGGRGSGLNEQYV. Written as DNA, the CDR3 is TGTGCCAGCAGCTTAGGGGGCCGCGGGAGCGGACTAAACGAGCAGTACGTC.

This clone showed up just a few times. The chain combines TRBV19 with TRBJ2-2, with D possibly matching TRBD1 (7 bases). This CDR3 spans 14 amino acids. Germline CDR1 reads LNHDA; CDR2 reads SQIVND (reference sequence). V was cut by 7 bases and J by 6 bases, with 15 bases left in between. The CDR3 coding sequence is TGTGCCAGTACCCGGACAGGAGGGTCCGGGGAGCTGTTTTTT. It is translated as CASTRTGGSGELFF.

The chain combines TRBV7-9 with TRBJ2-5; D perhaps matches TRBD2 (6 bases). The CDR3 is 15 residues long. CDR1 and CDR2 from the germline V gene are SEHNR and FQNEAQ (reference sequence). Trimming removed 1 base at V and 5 bases at J, with 14 bases between. The CDR3 loop reads CASSLVTGSGETQYF. The CDR3 bases are TGTGCCAGCAGCTTAGTGACCGGGAGCGGGGAGACCCAGTACTTC. The variable domain in full, with the rest retrieved from reference TRBV7-9 and TRBJ2-5, is DTGVSQNPRHKITKRGQNVTFRCDPISEHNRLYWYRQTLGQGPEFLTYFQNEAQLEKSRLLSDRFSAERPKGSFSTLEIQRTEQGDSAMYLCASSLVTGSGETQYFGPGTRLLVL.